This T cell receptor beta chain was captured in a study of T-cell memory formation after mild COVID-19. Whole-study results and caveats: Among contracting clones, CD4+ were mainly CM/EM and CD8+ enriched in EMRA.

This clonotype was observed a handful of times. Antigen unknown. MiXCR, run by TCRdb on the 5' RACE reads, gives a single entry per CDR3 protein. The sample lists approximately 410,000 distinct CDR3 sequences, 20% to 30% seen once, with roughly 14% in the top ten. V lost 5 bases, J lost 2 bases, and 3 bases stayed unmatched. The CDR3 length is 16 residues. The germline V gene encodes CDR1 MNHNY and CDR2 SVGAGI (reference sequence). The chain couples TRBV6-6 to TRBJ1-6; TRBD1 aligns across 10 bases. This receptor was obtained from an adult woman who had mild COVID-19 (a few samples of this study predate the infection). Cell type and time point are not known. What was sequenced was PBMCs or a T cell subset sorted from them (not recorded which). DNA of the CDR3: TGTGCCAGCAGTGGGACAGGGGCCACCTATAATTCACCCCTCCACTTT. Its protein product is CASSGTGATYNSPLHF.